These T cell receptor beta chains were read from a single sample in a study of blood T cell repertoires in COVID-19. Produced via immunoSEQ multiplex PCR; TCRdb's table is partial and in-frame only. There are 150,000 to 180,000 clones in the sample; roughly 80% occur only once, and over 25% lies in the top ten. The sequencing input was peripheral blood. These receptors were taken from a woman aged 60-70 years with acute or convalescent COVID-19. Both conserved end residues are part of each CDR3. D genes are given only for firm matches. The size of a clone is reported for some rows only, either as once, few or many, or as a class for expanded clones.

j_gene,v_gene,d_gene,abundance,len,CDR3aa,CDR3nt
TRBJ1-2,TRBV19,TRBD1,.,15,CASSIDITGGSGYTF,TGTGCCAGTAGTATAGACATTACAGGGGGTTCTGGCTACACCTTC
TRBJ1-1,TRBV3-1/TRBV3-2,.,.,12,CASAGEGTEAFF,TGTGCCAGCGCAGGGGAGGGCACTGAAGCTTTCTTT
TRBJ2-1,TRBV10-1,.,.,14,CASSDGEFRNEQFF,TGCGCCAGCAGTGACGGGGAGTTTAGAAATGAGCAGTTCTTC
TRBJ1-5,TRBV5-6,TRBD1,.,15,CASSLDRGLEQPQHF,TGTGCCAGCAGCTTGGACAGGGGCTTGGAACAGCCCCAGCATTTT
TRBJ1-2,TRBV6-6,.,.,12,CASRGEGDGYTF,TGTGCCAGCCGGGGGGAGGGGGACGGCTACACCTTC
TRBJ1-5,TRBV18,TRBD1,.,14,CASSPGTGNQPQHF,TGTGCCAGCTCACCTGGGACAGGGAATCAGCCCCAGCATTTT
TRBJ2-4,TRBV7-9,.,once,16,CASSLASSGTKNIQYF,TGTGCCAGCAGCTTAGCGTCATCCGGGACCAAAAACATTCAGTACTTC
TRBJ1-1,TRBV7-2,.,.,14,CASSREFSNTEAFF,TGTGCCAGCAGCCGGGAGTTCTCGAACACTGAAGCTTTCTTT
TRBJ2-1,TRBV6-5,TRBD1,.,15,CASSPTGGSYNEQFF,TGTGCCAGCAGTCCGACAGGGGGGTCCTACAATGAGCAGTTCTTC
TRBJ2-7,TRBV9,.,.,12,CASSVDYGEQYF,TGTGCCAGCAGCGTAGACTATGGCGAGCAGTACTTC
TRBJ1-5,TRBV5-1,.,few,17,CASSLGTGRRGNQPQHF,TGCGCCAGCAGCTTAGGGACTGGGAGGAGAGGCAATCAGCCCCAGCATTTT
TRBJ1-5,TRBV28,TRBD1,.,15,CASSKEWGQGQPQHF,TGTGCCAGCAGTAAAGAGTGGGGACAGGGGCAGCCCCAGCATTTT
TRBJ1-1,TRBV3-1/TRBV3-2,.,.,12,CASSQGGGEAFF,TGTGCCAGCAGCCAAGGGGGAGGTGAAGCTTTCTTT
TRBJ1-5,TRBV30,TRBD1,.,13,CAWSGQGNQPQHF,TGTGCCTGGAGTGGACAGGGGAATCAGCCCCAGCATTTT
TRBJ2-2,TRBV9,.,.,16,CASSVGGSGGTGELFF,TGTGCCAGCAGCGTAGGGGGTAGCGGAGGGACCGGGGAGCTGTTTTTT
TRBJ1-2,TRBV19,.,.,15,CASSPTGVSLEGYTF,TGTGCCAGTAGCCCCACAGGAGTCTCACTCGAGGGCTACACCTTC
TRBJ1-1,TRBV5-5,.,few,14,CASSPGHLNTEAFF,TGTGCCAGCAGCCCGGGACACTTGAACACTGAAGCTTTCTTT
TRBJ1-5,TRBV5-1,TRBD1,once,14,CASSATGGDQPQHF,TGCGCCAGCAGCGCGACAGGGGGCGATCAGCCCCAGCATTTT
TRBJ2-5,TRBV11-2,.,.,15,CASSFRGHNQETQYF,TGTGCCAGCAGCTTTAGGGGACATAACCAAGAGACCCAGTACTTC
TRBJ2-1,TRBV24-1,.,.,12,CATSDYRDMQFF,TGTGCCACCAGTGATTACAGGGATATGCAGTTCTTC
TRBJ1-2,TRBV19,TRBD1,.,15,CASSRGTDRFYGYTF,TGTGCCAGTAGTAGGGGGACAGACAGATTCTATGGCTACACCTTC
TRBJ1-3,TRBV7-2,.,few,14,CASSLGPSGNTIYF,TGTGCCAGCAGCTTAGGGCCCTCTGGAAACACCATATATTTT
TRBJ2-3,TRBV14,.,.,18,CASSHPSGHYLTADTQYF,TGTGCCAGCAGCCACCCAAGTGGACACTACCTTACCGCAGATACGCAGTATTTT
TRBJ2-1,TRBV5-1,TRBD1,once,15,CASSLGQGVGGEQFF,TGCGCCAGCAGCTTGGGACAGGGAGTTGGTGGTGAGCAGTTCTTC
TRBJ1-5,TRBV7-8,.,.,15,CASSPTRTEEFKKHF,TGTGCCAGCAGCCCCACAAGGACAGAGGAATTTAAGAAGCATTTT
TRBJ1-3,TRBV6-1,TRBD1,.,17,CASSEYRQGAAGNTIYF,TGTGCCAGCAGTGAATACCGACAGGGGGCAGCGGGAAACACCATATATTTT
TRBJ2-1,TRBV7-8,TRBD2,once,15,CASSLNGGAYNEQFF,TGTGCCAGCAGCTTGAACGGGGGGGCATACAATGAGCAGTTCTTC
TRBJ2-2,TRBV15,TRBD2,.,17,CATSRDHGGANTGELFF,TGTGCCACCAGCAGAGATCACGGGGGGGCGAACACCGGGGAGCTGTTTTTT
TRBJ2-7,TRBV7-3,.,.,15,CASSFGGSSSYEQYF,TGTGCCAGCAGCTTCGGCGGGTCGAGCTCCTACGAGCAGTACTTC
TRBJ2-5,TRBV6-5,.,once,15,CASTRLQIPQETQYF,TGTGCCAGCACCAGACTACAGATTCCTCAAGAGACCCAGTACTTC
TRBJ1-1,TRBV5-1,.,.,14,CASSLGATNTEAFF,TGCGCCAGCAGCTTGGGAGCCACGAACACTGAAGCTTTCTTT
TRBJ2-3,TRBV12-3/TRBV12-4,.,medium-sized,12,CASSLGLNAQYF,TGTGCCAGCAGTTTAGGACTGAACGCGCAGTATTTT
TRBJ1-2,TRBV7-2,.,.,16,CASSLYSRGSSYGYTF,TGTGCCAGCAGTCTTTATTCTAGGGGGAGCAGTTATGGCTACACCTTC
TRBJ1-2,TRBV6-6,TRBD1,once,15,CASSRSGGVGGGYTF,TGTGCCAGCAGTCGATCAGGGGGAGTAGGTGGCGGCTACACCTTC
TRBJ1-2,TRBV5-1,TRBD1,.,14,CASSRDRGVYGYTF,TGCGCCAGCAGCAGGGACAGGGGCGTCTATGGCTACACCTTC
TRBJ1-2,TRBV24-1,TRBD1,.,16,CATSDLPRGLDYGYTF,TGTGCCACCAGTGATTTGCCTAGGGGGCTGGACTATGGCTACACCTTC
TRBJ2-5,TRBV6-2/TRBV6-3,.,.,14,CASSYLGLGETQYF,TGTGCCAGCAGTTATCTTGGGCTGGGAGAGACCCAGTACTTC
TRBJ2-3,TRBV6-5,.,.,11,CASRYTDTQYF,TGTGCCAGCAGGTATACAGATACGCAGTATTTT
TRBJ1-5,TRBV4-1,.,.,16,CASSHPRGREDQPQHF,TGCGCCAGCAGCCACCCGAGGGGCAGGGAGGATCAGCCCCAGCATTTT
TRBJ2-2,TRBV21-1,.,once,15,CASSTRQRPTGELFF,TGTGCCAGCAGCACTCGACAGAGGCCAACCGGGGAGCTGTTTTTT
TRBJ1-6,TRBV5-1,.,.,16,CASSPQGSMNNSPLHF,TGCGCCAGCAGCCCCCAGGGAAGCATGAATAATTCACCCCTCCACTTT
TRBJ2-2,TRBV10-3,TRBD1,.,13,CASRDRGSGELFF,TGTGCCAGCCGGGACAGGGGTTCCGGGGAGCTGTTTTTT
TRBJ1-1,TRBV9,.,.,16,CASSASGNSMNTEAFF,TGTGCCAGCAGCGCGTCAGGGAATTCTATGAACACTGAAGCTTTCTTT
TRBJ1-1,TRBV30,.,.,13,CAWSVQKNTEAFF,TGTGCCTGGAGTGTACAGAAGAACACTGAAGCTTTCTTT
TRBJ1-2,TRBV5-1,TRBD1,few,14,CASSRTGDGYGYTF,TGCGCCAGCAGCCGGACAGGGGATGGCTATGGCTACACCTTC
TRBJ2-7,TRBV27,.,.,14,CASSLRTRGNEQYF,TGTGCCAGCAGTTTAAGAACCCGAGGCAACGAGCAGTACTTC
TRBJ2-7,TRBV6-5,TRBD1,.,14,CASSYGDRDDEQYF,TGTGCCAGCAGTTACGGGGACAGGGACGACGAGCAGTACTTC
TRBJ1-2,TRBV28,.,.,11,CASIGGYGYTF,TGTGCCAGCATCGGGGGGTATGGCTACACCTTC
TRBJ1-5,TRBV6-2/TRBV6-3,TRBD1,.,19,CASSYFRDRSLLNNQPQHF,TGTGCCAGCAGTTACTTCCGGGACAGGAGCCTATTGAACAATCAGCCCCAGCATTTT
TRBJ2-3,TRBV18,TRBD1,few,17,CASSQSFGTGGTDTQYF,TGTGCCAGCTCACAAAGTTTCGGGACAGGGGGGACAGATACGCAGTATTTT
TRBJ2-5,TRBV28,TRBD1,.,14,CASSPRTGKETQYF,TGTGCCAGCAGTCCCCGGACAGGGAAGGAGACCCAGTACTTC
TRBJ1-2,TRBV19,.,few,15,CASSAAGEANYGYTF,TGTGCCAGTAGTGCCGCAGGGGAAGCTAACTATGGCTACACCTTC
TRBJ1-6,TRBV7-2,TRBD1,.,18,CASSGNRGAPPWNSPLHF,TGTGCCAGCAGCGGTAACAGGGGGGCCCCTCCGTGGAATTCACCCCTCCACTTT
TRBJ2-5,TRBV11-2,TRBD2,few,16,CASSPGGLRGRETQYF,TGTGCCAGCAGCCCTGGCGGTCTGCGGGGGAGAGAGACCCAGTACTTC
TRBJ1-1,TRBV6-2/TRBV6-3,.,.,13,CASSYEFYTEAFF,TGTGCCAGCAGTTACGAGTTTTACACTGAAGCTTTCTTT
TRBJ1-1,TRBV6-5,.,.,11,CASRAGARAFF,TGTGCCAGCAGGGCTGGGGCGCGGGCTTTCTTT
TRBJ2-2,TRBV5-1,TRBD1,.,16,CASSPPTGEYTGELFF,TGCGCCAGCAGCCCCCCGACAGGGGAGTACACCGGGGAGCTGTTTTTT
TRBJ2-2,TRBV11-2,TRBD1,.,15,CASSFRGQTAGELFF,TGTGCCAGCAGCTTTAGGGGGCAGACCGCCGGGGAGCTGTTTTTT
TRBJ2-7,TRBV19,TRBD2,.,16,CASSRTGRESSYEQYF,TGTGCCAGTAGTCGGACGGGGCGGGAGAGCTCCTACGAGCAGTACTTC
TRBJ2-7,TRBV3-1/TRBV3-2,.,.,14,CASSQGAQGYEQYF,TGTGCCAGCAGCCAAGGGGCCCAGGGGTACGAGCAGTACTTC